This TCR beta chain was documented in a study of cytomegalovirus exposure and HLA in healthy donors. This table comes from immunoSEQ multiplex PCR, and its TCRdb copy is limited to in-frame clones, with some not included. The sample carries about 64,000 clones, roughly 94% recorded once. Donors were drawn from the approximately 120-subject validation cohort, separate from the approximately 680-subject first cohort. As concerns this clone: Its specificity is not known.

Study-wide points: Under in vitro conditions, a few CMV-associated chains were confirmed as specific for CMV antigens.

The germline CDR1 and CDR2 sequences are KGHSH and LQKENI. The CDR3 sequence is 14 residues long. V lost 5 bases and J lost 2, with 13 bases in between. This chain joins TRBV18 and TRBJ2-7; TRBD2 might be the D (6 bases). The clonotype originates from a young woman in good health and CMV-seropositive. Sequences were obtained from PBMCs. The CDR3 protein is CASSETSHTYEQYF. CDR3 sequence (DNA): TGTGCCAGCTCAGAAACTAGCCATACCTACGAGCAGTACTTC.